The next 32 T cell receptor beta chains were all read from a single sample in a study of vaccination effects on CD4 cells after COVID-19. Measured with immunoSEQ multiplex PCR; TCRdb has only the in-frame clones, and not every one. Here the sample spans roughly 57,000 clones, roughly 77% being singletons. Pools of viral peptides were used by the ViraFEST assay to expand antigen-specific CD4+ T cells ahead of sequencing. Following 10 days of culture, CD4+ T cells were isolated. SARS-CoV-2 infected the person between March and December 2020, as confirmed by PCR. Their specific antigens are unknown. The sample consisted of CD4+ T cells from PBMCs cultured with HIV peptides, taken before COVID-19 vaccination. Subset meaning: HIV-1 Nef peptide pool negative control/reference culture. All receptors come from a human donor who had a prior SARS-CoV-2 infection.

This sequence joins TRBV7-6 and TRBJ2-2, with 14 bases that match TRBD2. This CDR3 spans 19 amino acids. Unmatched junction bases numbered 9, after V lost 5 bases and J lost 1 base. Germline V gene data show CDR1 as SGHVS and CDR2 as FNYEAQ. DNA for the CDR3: TGTGCCAGCAGCCGTAAGCCCGGGACTAGCGGGAGGAACACCGGGGAGCTGTTTTTT. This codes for CASSRKPGTSGRNTGELFF.

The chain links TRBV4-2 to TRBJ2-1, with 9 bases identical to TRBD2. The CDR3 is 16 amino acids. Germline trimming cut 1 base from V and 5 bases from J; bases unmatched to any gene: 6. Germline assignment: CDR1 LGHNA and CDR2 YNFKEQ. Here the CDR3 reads CASSQAGLAPNNEQFF. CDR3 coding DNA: TGTGCCAGCAGCCAAGCTGGACTAGCGCCCAACAATGAGCAGTTCTTC.

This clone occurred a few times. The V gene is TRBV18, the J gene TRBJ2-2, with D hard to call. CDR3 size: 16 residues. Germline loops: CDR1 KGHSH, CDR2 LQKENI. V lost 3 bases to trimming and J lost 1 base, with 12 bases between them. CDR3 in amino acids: CASSPRPFGNTGELFF. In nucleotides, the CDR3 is TGTGCCAGCTCACCCCGCCCCTTCGGGAACACCGGGGAGCTGTTTTTT.

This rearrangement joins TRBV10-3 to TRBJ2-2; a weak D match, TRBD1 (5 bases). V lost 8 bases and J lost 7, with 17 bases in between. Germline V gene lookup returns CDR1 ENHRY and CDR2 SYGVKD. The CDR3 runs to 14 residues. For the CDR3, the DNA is TGTGCCATCCGTAACAGGTGTATTTGCGGGGAGCTGTTTTTT. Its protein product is CAIRNRCICGELFF.

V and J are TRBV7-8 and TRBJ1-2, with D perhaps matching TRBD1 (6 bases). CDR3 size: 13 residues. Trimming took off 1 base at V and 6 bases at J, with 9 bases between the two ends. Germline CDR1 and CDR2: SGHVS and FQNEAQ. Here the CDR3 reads CASSLGAGDGYTF. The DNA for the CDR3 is TGTGCCAGCAGCTTAGGGGCAGGGGATGGCTACACCTTC.

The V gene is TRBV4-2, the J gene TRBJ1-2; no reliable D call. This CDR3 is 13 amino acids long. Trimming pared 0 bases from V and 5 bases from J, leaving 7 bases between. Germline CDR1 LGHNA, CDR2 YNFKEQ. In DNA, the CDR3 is TGTGCCAGCAGCCAAGAGGGTTTATATGGCTACACCTTC. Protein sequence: CASSQEGLYGYTF.

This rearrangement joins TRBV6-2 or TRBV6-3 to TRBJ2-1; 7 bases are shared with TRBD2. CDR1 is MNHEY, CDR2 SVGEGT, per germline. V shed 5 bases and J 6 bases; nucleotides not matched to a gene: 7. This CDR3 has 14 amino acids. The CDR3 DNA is TGTGCCAGCAGTCGCCCCGGGACTATCAATGAGCAGTTCTTC. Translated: CASSRPGTINEQFF.

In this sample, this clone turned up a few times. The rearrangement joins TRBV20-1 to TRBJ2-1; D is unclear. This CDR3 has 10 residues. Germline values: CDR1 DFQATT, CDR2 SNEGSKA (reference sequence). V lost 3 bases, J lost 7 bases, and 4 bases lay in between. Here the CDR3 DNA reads TGCAGTGCTAGTATAAATGAGCAGTTCTTC. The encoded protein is CSASINEQFF.

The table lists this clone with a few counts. This CDR3 reads CASSGQVNSPLHF. For the CDR3, the DNA is TGTGCCAGCAGTGGACAGGTTAATTCACCCCTCCACTTT. The rearrangement links TRBV2 to TRBJ1-6; D perhaps matches TRBD1 (6 bases). V lost 4 bases, J lost 6 bases, and 7 bases lay in between. This CDR3 contains 13 residues. CDR1 and CDR2 (germline): SNHLY, FYNNEI.

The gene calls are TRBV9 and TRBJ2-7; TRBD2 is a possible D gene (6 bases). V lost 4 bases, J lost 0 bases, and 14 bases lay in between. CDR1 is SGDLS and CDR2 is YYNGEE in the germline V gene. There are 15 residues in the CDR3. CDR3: CASSPSVGGSYEQYF. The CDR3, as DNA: TGTGCCAGCAGCCCCTCGGTCGGGGGCTCCTACGAGCAGTACTTC.

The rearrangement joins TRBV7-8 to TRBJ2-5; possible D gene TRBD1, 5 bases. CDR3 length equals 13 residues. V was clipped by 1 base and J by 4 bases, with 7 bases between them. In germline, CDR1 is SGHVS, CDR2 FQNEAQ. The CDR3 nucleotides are TGTGCCAGCAGCTTAGGAAGGGGAGAGACCCAGTACTTC. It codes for CASSLGRGETQYF.

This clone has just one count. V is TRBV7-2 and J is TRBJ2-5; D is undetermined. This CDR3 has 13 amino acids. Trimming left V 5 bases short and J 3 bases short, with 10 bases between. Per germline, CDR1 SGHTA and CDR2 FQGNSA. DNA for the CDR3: TGTGCCAGCAGCCAAAGACGGGAAGAGACCCAGTACTTC. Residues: CASSQRREETQYF. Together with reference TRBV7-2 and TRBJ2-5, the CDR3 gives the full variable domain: GAGVSQSPSNKVTEKGKDVELRCDPISGHTALYWYRQSLGQGLEFLIYFQGNSAPDKSGLPSDRFSAERTGGSVSTLTIQRTQQEDSAVYLCASSQRREETQYFGPGTRLLVL.

CDR3 nucleotides: TGTGCCAGCAGTTACAGGGGAGCGGGCACAGATACGCAGTATTTT. It yields the protein CASSYRGAGTDTQYF. V and J are TRBV6-5 and TRBJ2-3, with D perhaps TRBD1 or TRBD2 (5 bases each). The CDR3 spans 15 residues. V was cut by 2 bases and J by 1 base, with 10 bases left in between. Germline V lookup: CDR1 MNHEY, CDR2 SVGAGI.

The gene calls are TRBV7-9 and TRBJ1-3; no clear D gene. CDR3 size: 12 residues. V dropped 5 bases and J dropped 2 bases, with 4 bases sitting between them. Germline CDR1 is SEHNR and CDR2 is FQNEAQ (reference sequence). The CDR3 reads CASSLTGNTIYF. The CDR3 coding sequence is TGTGCCAGCAGCCTTACTGGAAACACCATATATTTT.

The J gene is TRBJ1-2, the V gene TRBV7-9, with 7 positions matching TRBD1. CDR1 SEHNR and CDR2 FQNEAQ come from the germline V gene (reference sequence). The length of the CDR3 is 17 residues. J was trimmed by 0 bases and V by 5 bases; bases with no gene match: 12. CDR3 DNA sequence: TGTGCCAGCAGCCGAGCTCTTGGGACAGATACTAACTATGGCTACACCTTC. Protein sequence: CASSRALGTDTNYGYTF.

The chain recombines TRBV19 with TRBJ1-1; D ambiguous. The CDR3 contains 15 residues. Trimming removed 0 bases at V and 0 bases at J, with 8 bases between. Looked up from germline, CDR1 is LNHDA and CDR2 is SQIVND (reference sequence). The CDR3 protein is CASSIEQTVNTEAFF. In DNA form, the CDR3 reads TGTGCCAGTAGTATAGAACAAACAGTGAACACTGAAGCTTTCTTT.

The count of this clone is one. The CDR3 is CASSYSTESEAFF. The CDR3 nucleotides read TGTGCCAGCAGTTACTCGACCGAGTCAGAAGCTTTCTTT. The chain carries TRBV6-6 and TRBJ1-1; no definite D call. CDR1 MNHNY and CDR2 SVGAGI come from the germline V gene (reference sequence). V was cut by 0 bases and J by 8 bases, with 10 bases left in between. The length of the CDR3 is 13 residues.

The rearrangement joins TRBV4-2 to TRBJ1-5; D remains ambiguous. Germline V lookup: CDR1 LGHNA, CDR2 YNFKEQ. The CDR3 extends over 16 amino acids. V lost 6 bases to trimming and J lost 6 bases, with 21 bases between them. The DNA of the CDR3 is TGTGCCAGCAGTTCGCGCGATGGAGGGCTAGGTCAGCCCCAGCATTTT. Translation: CASSSRDGGLGQPQHF.

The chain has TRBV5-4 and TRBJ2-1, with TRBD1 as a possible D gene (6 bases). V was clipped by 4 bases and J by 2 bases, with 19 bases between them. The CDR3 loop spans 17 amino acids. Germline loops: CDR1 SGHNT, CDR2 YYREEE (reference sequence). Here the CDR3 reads CASSAKRQDAPYNEQFF. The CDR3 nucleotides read TGTGCCAGCAGCGCGAAAAGACAGGATGCTCCCTACAATGAGCAGTTCTTC.

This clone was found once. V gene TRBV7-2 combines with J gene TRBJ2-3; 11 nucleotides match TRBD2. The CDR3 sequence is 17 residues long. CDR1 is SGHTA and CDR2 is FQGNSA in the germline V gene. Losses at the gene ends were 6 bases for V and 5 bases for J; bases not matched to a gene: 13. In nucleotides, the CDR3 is TGTGCCAGCAGTCCCACCGCTAGCGGGGGGAGGAGAGATACGCAGTATTTT. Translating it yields CASSPTASGGRRDTQYF. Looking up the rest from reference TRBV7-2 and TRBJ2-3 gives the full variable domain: GAGVSQSPSNKVTEKGKDVELRCDPISGHTALYWYRQSLGQGLEFLIYFQGNSAPDKSGLPSDRFSAERTGGSVSTLTIQRTQQEDSAVYLCASSPTASGGRRDTQYFGPGTRLTVL.

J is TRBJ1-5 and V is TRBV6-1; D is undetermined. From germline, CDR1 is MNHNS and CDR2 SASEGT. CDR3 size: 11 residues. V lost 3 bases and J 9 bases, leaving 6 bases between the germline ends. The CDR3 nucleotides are TGTGCCAGCAGTGATGGTCCGCCCCAGCATTTT. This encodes CASSDGPPQHF.

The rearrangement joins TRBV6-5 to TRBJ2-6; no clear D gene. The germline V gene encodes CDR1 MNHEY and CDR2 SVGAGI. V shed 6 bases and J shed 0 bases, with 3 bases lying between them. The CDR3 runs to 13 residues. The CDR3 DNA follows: TGTGCCAGCAGCGCCTCTGGGGCCAACGTCCTGACTTTC. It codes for CASSASGANVLTF.

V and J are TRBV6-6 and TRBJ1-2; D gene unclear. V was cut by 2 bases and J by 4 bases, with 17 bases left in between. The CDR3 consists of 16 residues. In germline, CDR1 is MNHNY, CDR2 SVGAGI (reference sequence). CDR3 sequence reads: CASSYAAGSFAYGYTF. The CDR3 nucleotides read TGTGCCAGCAGTTACGCCGCCGGAAGTTTTGCCTATGGCTACACCTTC.

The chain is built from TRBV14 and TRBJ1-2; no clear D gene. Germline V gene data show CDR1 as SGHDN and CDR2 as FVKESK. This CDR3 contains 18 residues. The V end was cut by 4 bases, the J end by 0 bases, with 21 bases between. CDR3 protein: CASSPRLASDVSNYGYTF. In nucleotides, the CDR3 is TGTGCCAGCAGCCCAAGATTAGCCTCGGACGTATCTAACTATGGCTACACCTTC.

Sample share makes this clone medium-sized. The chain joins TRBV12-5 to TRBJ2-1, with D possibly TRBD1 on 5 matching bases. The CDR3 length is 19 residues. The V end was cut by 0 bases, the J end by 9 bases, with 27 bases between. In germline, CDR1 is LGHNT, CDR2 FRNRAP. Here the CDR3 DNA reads TGTGCTAGTGGTTTGGTACTGTTTGGCCAGGGTCGAGTTGGAGCTGAGCAGTTCTTC. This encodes CASGLVLFGQGRVGAEQFF.

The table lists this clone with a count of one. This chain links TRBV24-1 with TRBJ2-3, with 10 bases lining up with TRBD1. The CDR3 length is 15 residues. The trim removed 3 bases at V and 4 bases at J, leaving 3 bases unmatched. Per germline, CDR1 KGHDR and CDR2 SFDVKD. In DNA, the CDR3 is TGTGCCACCAGTGATGAGACAGGGGGCGCAGATACGCAGTATTTT. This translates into CATSDETGGADTQYF.

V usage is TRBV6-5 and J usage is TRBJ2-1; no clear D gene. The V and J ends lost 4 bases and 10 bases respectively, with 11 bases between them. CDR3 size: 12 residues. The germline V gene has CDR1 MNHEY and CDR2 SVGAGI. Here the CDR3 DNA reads TGTGCCAGCAGTTCGTACACCGACGAGCAGTTCTTC. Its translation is CASSSYTDEQFF.

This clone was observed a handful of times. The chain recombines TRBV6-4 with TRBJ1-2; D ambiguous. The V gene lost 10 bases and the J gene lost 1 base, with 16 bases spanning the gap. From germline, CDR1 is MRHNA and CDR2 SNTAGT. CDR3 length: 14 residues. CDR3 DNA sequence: TGTGCCACCCCAAGCCCCGAAGGTAACTATGGCTACACCTTC. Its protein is CATPSPEGNYGYTF.

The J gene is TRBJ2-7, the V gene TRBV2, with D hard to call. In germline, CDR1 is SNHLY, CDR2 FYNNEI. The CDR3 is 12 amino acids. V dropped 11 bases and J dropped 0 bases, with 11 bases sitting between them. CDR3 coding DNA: TGTGCCGCTCAGCCCGCCTCCTACGAGCAGTACTTC. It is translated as CAAQPASYEQYF.

The CDR3 reads CASGRGSETQYF. The CDR3 bases are TGTGCCAGCGGAAGGGGGAGTGAGACCCAGTACTTC. This chain connects TRBV5-6 to TRBJ2-5, with a tentative D call TRBD1 (6 bases). Germline-derived CDR1 and CDR2 are SGHDT and YYEEEE. Trimming took 7 bases from V and 5 from J, leaving 12 bases between them. This CDR3 spans 12 amino acids.

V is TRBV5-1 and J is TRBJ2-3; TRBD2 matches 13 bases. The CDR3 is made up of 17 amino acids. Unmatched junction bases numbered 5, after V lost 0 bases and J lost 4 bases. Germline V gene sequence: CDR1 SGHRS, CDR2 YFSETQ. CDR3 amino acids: CASSLGRTSGSSDTQYF. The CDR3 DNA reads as TGCGCCAGCAGCTTGGGTCGGACTAGCGGGAGTTCAGATACGCAGTATTTT.

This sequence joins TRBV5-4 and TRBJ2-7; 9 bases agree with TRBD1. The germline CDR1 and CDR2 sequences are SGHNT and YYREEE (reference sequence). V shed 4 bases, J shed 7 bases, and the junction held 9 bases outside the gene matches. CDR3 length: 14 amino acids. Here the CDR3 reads CASSTYRGPGEQYF. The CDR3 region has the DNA TGTGCCAGCAGCACATACAGGGGGCCAGGAGAGCAGTACTTC.